A single sample is the source of the 27 T cell receptor beta chains below, sequenced in a study of CXCR3-negative and CXCR3-positive naive CD8 T cells (dated by TCRdb to between 2019 and 2020). Their antigen targets remain unknown. The instrument given in TCRdb is NextSeq 550. The Human TCR Profiling Kit (MiLaboratory) was used to make UMI-labeled 5' RACE TRB cDNA libraries. TCRdb reprocessed the reads and lists each CDR3 protein sequence as a single entry, with no DNA. The sample table records 130,000 or so distinct CDR3 sequences. The leading ten clones occupy roughly 0.39% of the sample. Overall study outcomes, separate from this receptor: Compared with CXCR3-negative naive cells, CXCR3-positive naive cells had TRB CDR3s with higher hydrophobicity (lower Kidera factor 4), lower energy, and higher strength and volume indices.

The source material was naive CXCR3+ CD8+ T cells from blood. Reading the label with the study, this specimen's cell subset or site is: CD45RO-CCR7+CD27+CD95- naive CD8+ T cells expressing CXCR3 (TNR3+). These receptor sequences come from a human donor in good health. Some clones in this sample may be carry-over from other donors' samples.

The genes are TRBV9 and TRBJ2-7. Germline V lookup: CDR1 SGDLS, CDR2 YYNGEE. This CDR3 is built from 15 residues. The CDR3 sequence is CASSVAPASSYEQYF.

The rearrangement links TRBV19 to TRBJ2-7; TCRdb proposes TRBD1, but this gene call is untestable without DNA. From germline, CDR1 is LNHDA and CDR2 SQIVND (reference sequence). The CDR3 has 13 residues. The CDR3 loop is CATSLGGIYEQYF. Supplemented by reference TRBV19 and TRBJ2-7, the full variable domain reads DGGITQSPKYLFRKEGQNVTLSCEQNLNHDAMYWYRQDPGQGLRLIYYSQIVNDFQKGDIAEGYSVSREKKESFPLTVTSAQKNPTAFYLCATSLGGIYEQYFGPGTRLTVT.

CDR3 loop: CASSLESGNTEAFF. The chain has TRBV5-1 and TRBJ1-1. The CDR3 runs to 14 residues. Germline V gene lookup returns CDR1 SGHRS and CDR2 YFSETQ.

The V and J genes are TRBV4-1 and TRBJ2-1; lacking DNA, the TRBD2 call made by TCRdb goes unchecked. The CDR3 consists of 15 residues. Germline CDR1 reads MGHRA; CDR2 reads YSYEKL. This CDR3 reads CASSHGPSAYNEQFF.

The CDR3 loop is CASSKASGSYEQYF. The genes are TRBV19 and TRBJ2-7; TCRdb returns TRBD2, unconfirmable since there is no DNA. Per the germline V gene, CDR1 is LNHDA and CDR2 is SQIVND (reference sequence). The CDR3 extends over 14 amino acids.

The chain has TRBV19 and TRBJ1-6; absent DNA, TCRdb's TRBD1 call cannot be checked. The CDR3 runs to 14 residues. Germline V lookup: CDR1 LNHDA, CDR2 SQIVND (reference sequence). CDR3 loop: CATSWDGYNSPLHF. Combining the CDR3 with reference TRBV19 and TRBJ1-6 gives the whole variable domain DGGITQSPKYLFRKEGQNVTLSCEQNLNHDAMYWYRQDPGQGLRLIYYSQIVNDFQKGDIAEGYSVSREKKESFPLTVTSAQKNPTAFYLCATSWDGYNSPLHFGNGTRLTVT.

The chain is built from TRBV7-8 and TRBJ2-1; TCRdb's D call of TRBD2 is untestable without DNA. Germline-derived CDR1 and CDR2 are SGHVS and FQNEAQ. The CDR3 is made up of 17 amino acids. CDR3 sequence reads: CASTPYDAGVSYNEQFF.

This chain uses TRBV7-9 with TRBJ1-2; lacking DNA, the TRBD1 call made by TCRdb goes unchecked. This CDR3 is built from 16 residues. The germline gives CDR1 SEHNR, CDR2 FQNEAQ (reference sequence). CDR3 protein: CASSGNPRKGYGGYTF.

The rearrangement links TRBV6-2 or TRBV6-3 to TRBJ2-1; with no DNA, the TCRdb D assignment of TRBD1 cannot be verified. The CDR3 loop spans 16 amino acids. The germline gives CDR1 MNHEY, CDR2 SVGEGT. CDR3 loop: CASSYYSGPPYNEQFF.

The V call is TRBV5-1, the J call TRBJ2-7. The CDR3 is 14 amino acids. Germline values: CDR1 SGHRS, CDR2 YFSETQ. CDR3 region: CASSFVGNPYEQYF. The full variable domain, completed using reference TRBV5-1 and TRBJ2-7, is KAGVTQTPRYLIKTRGQQVTLSCSPISGHRSVSWYQQTPGQGLQFLFEYFSETQRNKGNFPGRFSGRQFSNSRSEMNVSTLELGDSALYLCASSFVGNPYEQYFGPGTRLTVT.

The rearrangement links TRBV12-3 or TRBV12-4 to TRBJ2-3; no DNA is available, so the TRBD1 call from TCRdb remains unchecked. The CDR3 contains 15 residues. This CDR3 reads CASSARTGPLDTQYF.

V gene TRBV29-1 combines with J gene TRBJ1-5. Germline assignment: CDR1 SQVTM and CDR2 ANQGSEA. The CDR3 covers 13 residues. The CDR3 region is CSAASGLNQPQHF.

This rearrangement joins TRBV15 to TRBJ2-1. The CDR3 extends over 13 amino acids. The germline V gene has CDR1 LNHNV and CDR2 YYDKDF (reference sequence). The CDR3 spells CATSSSAAGEQFF.

The V and J genes are TRBV29-1 and TRBJ2-7; there is no DNA to check the TCRdb D call of TRBD1. Per germline, CDR1 SQVTM and CDR2 ANQGSEA. The length of the CDR3 is 15 residues. The CDR3 protein is CSVEGLQGTPYEQYF.

The chain is built from TRBV12-3 or TRBV12-4 and TRBJ1-4; the D call of TRBD1 rests on TCRdb alone, since no DNA is present to check it. The CDR3 spans 19 residues. CDR3: CASSLGDRGNLGANEKLFF.

The V call is TRBV5-1, the J call TRBJ2-7; TCRdb's D gene call, TRBD2, goes unchecked for lack of DNA. Germline values: CDR1 SGHRS, CDR2 YFSETQ. This CDR3 comprises 14 residues. This chain's CDR3 is CASSFEGDRYEQYF.

CDR3 loop: CASSLSGSTGDTQYF. The rearrangement uses TRBV7-3 and TRBJ2-3; TCRdb's D call, TRBD1, is unchecked because there is no DNA. This CDR3 comprises 15 residues. The germline V gene has CDR1 SGHTA and CDR2 FQGTGA.

This rearrangement joins TRBV2 to TRBJ2-5. There are 15 residues in the CDR3. CDR1 is SNHLY and CDR2 is FYNNEI in the germline V gene. The CDR3 is CASSGWQADQETQYF.

V and J are TRBV29-1 and TRBJ2-7; the TRBD1 assignment by TCRdb is unverifiable without DNA. Looked up from germline, CDR1 is SQVTM and CDR2 is ANQGSEA. This CDR3 contains 13 residues. The CDR3 is CSGSGGSSYEQYF.

V gene TRBV19 combines with J gene TRBJ1-1; the TRBD1 assignment by TCRdb is unverifiable without DNA. This CDR3 has 15 residues. In germline, CDR1 is LNHDA, CDR2 SQIVND (reference sequence). The CDR3 sequence is CASSPSYGQDTEAFF.

The genes are TRBV3-1 and TRBJ2-7; the TCRdb D gene call, TRBD1, has no DNA to confirm it. Germline assignment: CDR1 LGHDT and CDR2 YNNKEL (reference sequence). This CDR3 spans 16 amino acids. The CDR3: CASSQGSDSFSYEQYF.

The CDR3 region is CATSDSDFYEQYF. The V and J genes are TRBV24-1 and TRBJ2-7. CDR1 is KGHDR, CDR2 SFDVKD, per germline. The CDR3 is 13 amino acids.

This chain connects TRBV5-1 to TRBJ1-2. This CDR3 is built from 13 residues. Germline lookup yields CDR1 SGHRS and CDR2 YFSETQ. This CDR3 reads CASSLEVTYGYTF.

This chain connects TRBV12-3 or TRBV12-4 to TRBJ1-2; there is no DNA to check the TCRdb D call of TRBD1. CDR3 length equals 15 residues. The CDR3: CASSLVAGTNYGYTF.

J is TRBJ2-7 and V is TRBV6-6. Germline assignment: CDR1 MNHNY and CDR2 SVGAGI (reference sequence). This CDR3 has 11 residues. CDR3 loop: CASSTSMEQYF.

The rearrangement uses TRBV5-6 and TRBJ1-5; TCRdb's D gene call, TRBD1, goes unchecked for lack of DNA. This CDR3 region has 14 residues. The germline V gene encodes CDR1 SGHDT and CDR2 YYEEEE. CDR3 sequence reads: CASSPSGWSQPQHF. Full variable domain (missing parts from reference TRBV5-6 and TRBJ1-5): DAGVTQSPTHLIKTRGQQVTLRCSPKSGHDTVSWYQQALGQGPQFIFQYYEEEERQRGNFPDRFSGHQFPNYSSELNVNALLLGDSALYLCASSPSGWSQPQHFGDGTRLSIL.

V usage is TRBV3-1 and J usage is TRBJ2-5; TCRdb lists TRBD2, though no DNA is available to test this call. The CDR3 consists of 17 residues. Looked up from germline, CDR1 is LGHDT and CDR2 is YNNKEL (reference sequence). The CDR3 spells CASSQEGPLRYQETQYF.